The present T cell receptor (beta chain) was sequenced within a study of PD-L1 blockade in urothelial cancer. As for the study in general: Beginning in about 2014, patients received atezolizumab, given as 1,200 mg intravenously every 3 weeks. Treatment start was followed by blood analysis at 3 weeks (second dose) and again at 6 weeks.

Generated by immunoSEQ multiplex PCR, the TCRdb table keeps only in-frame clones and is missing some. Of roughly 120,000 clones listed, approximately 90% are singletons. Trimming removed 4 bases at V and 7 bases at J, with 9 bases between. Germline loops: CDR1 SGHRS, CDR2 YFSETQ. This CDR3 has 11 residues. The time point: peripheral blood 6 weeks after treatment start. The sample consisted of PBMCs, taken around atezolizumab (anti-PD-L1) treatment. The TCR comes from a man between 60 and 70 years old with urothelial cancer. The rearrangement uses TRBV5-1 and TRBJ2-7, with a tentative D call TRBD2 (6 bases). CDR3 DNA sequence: TGCGCCAGCAGCCGGGGGACTGAGCAGTACTTC. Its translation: CASSRGTEQYF.